This T cell receptor (beta chain) originates from a study of neurological immune-mediated disorders. This clonotype has a count of ten or more. TCRdb passed the 5' RACE reads through MiXCR, listing each CDR3 protein once. The table lists 50,000 or so distinct CDR3 sequences, approximately 17% of them singletons. V was clipped by 1 base and J by 4 bases; unmatched bases: 5. The CDR3 has 15 residues. Germline CDR1 is DFQATT and CDR2 is SNEGSKA (reference sequence). The TCR originated in a man aged 60 to 69 in good health. The specimen was PBMCs. The rearrangement links TRBV20-1 to TRBJ2-3; 10 bases are a match to TRBD2. The CDR3 nucleotides read TGCAGTGCTAGAGGGATAGCGGGAGGCCCAGATACGCAGTATTTT. It encodes CSARGIAGGPDTQYF.